Included here is one TCR beta chain sequence, with context. The antigen remains undetermined. This specimen belongs to a study of blood T cells in healthy people across ages. A sample-barcoded 5' primer and a J-beta primer mix were used in a second PCR of about 7 to 12 cycles. TCRdb itself ran the 5' RACE reads through MiXCR, one entry per CDR3 protein. The sample includes about 570,000 distinct CDR3 sequences, over 25% of them seen just once. V was cut by 4 bases and J by 11 bases, with 23 bases left in between. Germline values: CDR1 LGHDT, CDR2 YNNKEL (reference sequence). The CDR3 extends over 15 amino acids. General study findings and limits: Both higher diversity and more naive CD4+ cells marked long-lived donors when set against aged donors.

The data were also submitted as part of a second study, on T cells of mothers and their children. That work contributes: Nine systemically healthy Caucasian donors: three mothers, six children. Barcodes and 2-4 random nucleotides were added by M1S in the second PCR.

This chain uses TRBV3-1 with TRBJ2-5; D possibly corresponds to TRBD2 (6 bases). This clonotype originated in a boy aged 2 to 10 in good health. The material sequenced was blood. This CDR3 is CASSLCTGRSGEQYF. CDR3 DNA sequence: TGTGCCAGCAGCCTATGCACCGGGAGATCCGGAGAGCAGTACTTC.